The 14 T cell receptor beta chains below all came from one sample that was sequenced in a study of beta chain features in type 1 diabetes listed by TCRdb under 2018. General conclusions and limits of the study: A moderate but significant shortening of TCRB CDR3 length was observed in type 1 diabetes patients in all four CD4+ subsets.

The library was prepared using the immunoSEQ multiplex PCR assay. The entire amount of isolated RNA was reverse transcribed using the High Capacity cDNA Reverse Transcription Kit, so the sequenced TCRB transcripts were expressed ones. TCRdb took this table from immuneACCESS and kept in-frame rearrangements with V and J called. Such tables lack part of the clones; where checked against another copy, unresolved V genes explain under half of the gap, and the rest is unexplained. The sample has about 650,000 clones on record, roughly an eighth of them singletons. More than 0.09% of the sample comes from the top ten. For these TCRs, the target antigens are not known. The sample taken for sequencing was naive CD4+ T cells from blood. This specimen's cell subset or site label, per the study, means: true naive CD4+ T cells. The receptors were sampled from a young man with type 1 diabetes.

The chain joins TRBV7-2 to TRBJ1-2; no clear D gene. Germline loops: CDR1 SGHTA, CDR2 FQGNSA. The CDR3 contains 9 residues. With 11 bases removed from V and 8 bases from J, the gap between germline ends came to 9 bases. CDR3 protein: CAVGAGYTF. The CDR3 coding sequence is TGTGCCGTTGGAGCGGGCTACACCTTC.

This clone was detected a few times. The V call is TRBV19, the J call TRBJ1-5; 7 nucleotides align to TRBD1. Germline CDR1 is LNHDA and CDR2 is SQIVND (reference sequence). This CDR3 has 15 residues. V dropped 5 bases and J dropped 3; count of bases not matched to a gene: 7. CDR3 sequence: CASSPGTATNQPQHF. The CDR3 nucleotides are TGTGCCAGTAGTCCTGGGACAGCCACCAATCAGCCCCAGCATTTT.

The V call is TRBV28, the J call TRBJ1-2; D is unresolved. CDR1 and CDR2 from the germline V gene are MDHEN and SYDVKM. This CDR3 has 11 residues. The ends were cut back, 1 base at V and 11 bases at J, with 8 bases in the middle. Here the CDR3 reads CASSLYGGYTF. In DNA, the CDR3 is TGTGCCAGCAGTTTATACGGAGGTTACACCTTC.

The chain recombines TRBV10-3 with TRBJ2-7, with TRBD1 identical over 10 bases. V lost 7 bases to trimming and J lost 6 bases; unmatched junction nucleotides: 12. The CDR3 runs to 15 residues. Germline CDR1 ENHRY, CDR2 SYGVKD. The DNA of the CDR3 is TGTGCCATCACGCTCGGACAGGGGGTTTACGGCGAGCAGTACTTC. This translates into CAITLGQGVYGEQYF.

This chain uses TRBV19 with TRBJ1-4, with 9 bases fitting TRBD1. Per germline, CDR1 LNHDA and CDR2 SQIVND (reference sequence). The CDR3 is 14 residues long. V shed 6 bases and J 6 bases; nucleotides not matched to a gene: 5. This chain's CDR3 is CASSPDRGYEKLFF. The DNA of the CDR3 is TGTGCCAGTAGCCCGGACAGGGGATATGAAAAACTGTTTTTT.

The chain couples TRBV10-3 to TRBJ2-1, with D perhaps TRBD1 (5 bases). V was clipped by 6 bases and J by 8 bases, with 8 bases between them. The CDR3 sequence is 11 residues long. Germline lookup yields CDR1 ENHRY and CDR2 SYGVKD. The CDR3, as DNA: TGTGCCATCAGCAGGGCCCATGAGCAGTTCTTC. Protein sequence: CAISRAHEQFF.

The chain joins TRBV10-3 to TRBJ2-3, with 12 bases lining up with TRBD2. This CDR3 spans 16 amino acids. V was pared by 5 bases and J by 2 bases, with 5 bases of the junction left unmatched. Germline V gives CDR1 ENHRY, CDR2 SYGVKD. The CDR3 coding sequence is TGTGCCATCAGTAGGACTAGCGGGGTCTTCACAGATACGCAGTATTTT. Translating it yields CAISRTSGVFTDTQYF.

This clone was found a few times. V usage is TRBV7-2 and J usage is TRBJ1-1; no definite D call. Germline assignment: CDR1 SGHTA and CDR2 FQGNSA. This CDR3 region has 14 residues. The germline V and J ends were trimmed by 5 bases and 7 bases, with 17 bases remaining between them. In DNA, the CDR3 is TGTGCCAGCAGCACGTCAAGAGACAATAATGAAGCTTTCTTT. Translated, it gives CASSTSRDNNEAFF.

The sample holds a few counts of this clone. The CDR3 bases are TGCGCCAGCGGGCAGCAACCCTACGAGCAGTACTTC. Its translation is CASGQQPYEQYF. The V call is TRBV10-1, the J call TRBJ2-7, with unresolved D. The CDR3 consists of 12 residues. Per germline, CDR1 WNHNN and CDR2 SYGVQD (reference sequence). V was trimmed by 8 bases and J by 2 bases, leaving 10 bases between them.

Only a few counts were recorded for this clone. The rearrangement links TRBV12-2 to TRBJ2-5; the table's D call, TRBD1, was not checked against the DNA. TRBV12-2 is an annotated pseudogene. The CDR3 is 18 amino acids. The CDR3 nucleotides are TGTGCAAGTCGCTTACCTCTTCGACAGGGGCCACGCCAAGAGACCCAGTACTTC. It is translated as CASRLPLRQGPRQETQYF.

The CDR3 loop is CASSLWDPRPDTQYF. The CDR3 nucleotides read TGCGCCAGCAGCTTGTGGGATCCGAGGCCAGATACGCAGTATTTT. The chain combines TRBV5-1 with TRBJ2-3; D remains ambiguous. V shed 1 base and J shed 4 bases, with 13 bases lying between them. The germline V gene has CDR1 SGHRS and CDR2 YFSETQ. The CDR3 length is 15 residues.

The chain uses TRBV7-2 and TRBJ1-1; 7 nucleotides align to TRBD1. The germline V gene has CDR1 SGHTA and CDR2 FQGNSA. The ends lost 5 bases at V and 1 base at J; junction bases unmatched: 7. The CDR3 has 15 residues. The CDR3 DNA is TGTGCCAGCAGCGCACGGGACAGCGGGAACACTGAAGCTTTCTTT. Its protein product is CASSARDSGNTEAFF. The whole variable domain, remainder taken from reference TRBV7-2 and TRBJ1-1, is GAGVSQSPSNKVTEKGKDVELRCDPISGHTALYWYRQSLGQGLEFLIYFQGNSAPDKSGLPSDRFSAERTGGSVSTLTIQRTQQEDSAVYLCASSARDSGNTEAFFGQGTRLTVV.

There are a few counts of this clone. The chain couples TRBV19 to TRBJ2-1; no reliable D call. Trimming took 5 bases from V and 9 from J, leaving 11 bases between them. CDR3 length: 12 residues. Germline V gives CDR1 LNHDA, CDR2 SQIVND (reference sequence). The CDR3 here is CASSFRYGEQFF. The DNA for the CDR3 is TGTGCCAGTAGTTTCCGTTACGGTGAGCAGTTCTTC.

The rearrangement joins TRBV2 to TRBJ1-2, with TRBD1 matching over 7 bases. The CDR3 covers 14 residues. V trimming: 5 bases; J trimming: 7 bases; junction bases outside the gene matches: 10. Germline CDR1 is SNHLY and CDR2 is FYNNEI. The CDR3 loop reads CASSTLGQYSGYTF. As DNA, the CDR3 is TGTGCCAGCAGTACCTTGGGACAGTATTCTGGCTACACCTTC.